Below are 32 T cell receptor beta chains sequenced from a single sample in a study of T cell changes during pregnancy in multiple sclerosis. Sequencing was performed with immunoSEQ multiplex PCR; in TCRdb, only in-frame clones are kept and a portion is missing. The data show 90,000 or so clones, with 94% seen just once and 1.5% to 2% held by the top ten. Specimen: peripheral blood, collected after pregnancy. Receptors were obtained from a female donor in good health, enrolled as a control in a pregnancy study.

The rearrangement joins TRBV28 to TRBJ2-3; 9 positions agree with TRBD2. This CDR3 region has 16 residues. Unmatched junction bases numbered 6, after V lost 4 bases and J lost 1 base. CDR1 and CDR2 from the germline V gene are MDHEN and SYDVKM. CDR3 loop: CASSSRWTSGTDTQYF. The CDR3 DNA sequence: TGTGCCAGCAGTTCCCGGTGGACTAGCGGCACAGATACGCAGTATTTT.

This chain connects TRBV11-1 to TRBJ1-4, with 8 bases that match TRBD1. The V gene's germline CDR1 is SGHAT and CDR2 FQDESV (reference sequence). The trim removed 5 bases at V and 9 bases at J, leaving 5 bases unmatched. CDR3 length: 13 residues. The CDR3 spells CASSATGGQKLFF. The CDR3 bases are TGTGCCAGCAGCGCCACAGGGGGGCAAAAACTGTTTTTT.

This clone was seen a handful of times. The V call is TRBV6-1, the J call TRBJ1-1, with D tentatively TRBD1 (6 bases). The CDR3 sequence is 13 residues long. Deletions cut 8 bases from V and 1 base from J, with 11 bases between. CDR1 and CDR2 (germline): MNHNS, SASEGT. The CDR3, as DNA: TGTGCCAGCCGGGCAGGGGAGAACACTGAAGCTTTCTTT. It specifies CASRAGENTEAFF.

There are a few counts of this clone. V gene TRBV6-5 combines with J gene TRBJ1-1, with D possibly matching TRBD1 (5 bases). The CDR3 totals 12 residues. V was clipped by 2 bases and J by 6 bases, with 7 bases between them. Germline CDR1 is MNHEY and CDR2 is SVGAGI. This CDR3 is CASSYRGAEAFF. DNA of the CDR3: TGTGCCAGCAGTTACCGGGGGGCTGAAGCTTTCTTT.

The chain combines TRBV5-7 with TRBJ2-7; D may be TRBD1 (6 bases). TRBV5-7 is classed as an ORF, of uncertain function. The CDR3 has 15 residues. Trimming took 4 bases from V and 1 from J, leaving 15 bases between them. CDR3 sequence: CASSPAGERSYEQYF. CDR3 sequence (DNA): TGTGCCAGCAGCCCGGCAGGGGAGAGGTCCTACGAGCAGTACTTC.

The rearrangement uses TRBV7-8 and TRBJ2-5, with D possibly matching TRBD2 (6 bases). CDR1 and CDR2 from the germline V gene are SGHVS and FQNEAQ. The CDR3 runs to 15 residues. V dropped 0 bases and J dropped 2 bases, with 10 bases sitting between them. The CDR3 coding sequence is TGTGCCAGCAGCTTAGCGCTAGCGCTGCAAGAGACCCAGTACTTC. As protein: CASSLALALQETQYF.

The CDR3 sequence is CASSFLRTGDNEQFF. The CDR3 coding sequence is TGTGCCAGCAGTTTCCTCAGGACTGGAGACAATGAGCAGTTCTTC. This chain joins TRBV28 and TRBJ2-1, with D perhaps TRBD2 (5 bases). The CDR3 extends over 15 amino acids. Germline V gives CDR1 MDHEN, CDR2 SYDVKM. V gave up 3 bases and J gave up 5 bases, with 14 bases separating them.

The V and J genes are TRBV4-1 and TRBJ2-2; TRBD1 is a possible D gene (5 bases). The germline CDR1 and CDR2 sequences are MGHRA and YSYEKL. The CDR3 contains 14 residues. Trimming cost V 5 bases and J 6 bases, with 13 bases left between them. The CDR3 here is CASSTVGQSGELFF. CDR3 nucleotides: TGCGCCAGCAGCACAGTGGGGCAGTCCGGGGAGCTGTTTTTT.

V usage is TRBV21-1 and J usage is TRBJ2-7; TRBD2, the table's D call, was not compared with the DNA. TRBV21-1 constitutes a pseudogene. The CDR3 loop spans 17 amino acids. The CDR3 loop reads CASSIKYWTSGPSEQYF. The CDR3 region has the DNA TGTGCCAGCAGCATTAAGTATTGGACTAGCGGGCCGAGTGAGCAGTACTTC.

The rearrangement links TRBV7-9 to TRBJ2-3; D gene unclear. Trimming removed 5 bases at V and 2 bases at J, with 11 bases between. Germline V gene data show CDR1 as SEHNR and CDR2 as FQNEAQ (reference sequence). The CDR3 totals 14 residues. The CDR3 sequence: CASSPMASTDTQYF. CDR3 in DNA: TGTGCCAGCAGCCCAATGGCTTCCACAGATACGCAGTATTTT.

This chain uses TRBV18 with TRBJ2-5, with TRBD1 matching over 8 bases. V shed 4 bases, J shed 4 bases, and the junction held 5 bases outside the gene matches. Germline values: CDR1 KGHSH, CDR2 LQKENI. This CDR3 is 14 amino acids long. The CDR3 nucleotides read TGTGCCAGCTCACACGGGACAGGACGAGAGACCCAGTACTTC. It specifies CASSHGTGRETQYF.

The chain combines TRBV7-9 with TRBJ2-3; tentative D call: TRBD1 (6 bases). CDR1 and CDR2 (germline): SEHNR, FQNEAQ (reference sequence). V lost 4 bases, J lost 0 bases, and 17 bases lay in between. The CDR3 has 17 residues. Here the CDR3 reads CASSSRVTGYSTDTQYF. DNA for the CDR3: TGTGCCAGCAGCTCACGGGTAACAGGGTATAGCACAGATACGCAGTATTTT.

Here the CDR3 reads CAWSATRGTGSEQYF. The DNA for the CDR3 is TGTGCCTGGAGTGCCACTAGGGGGACAGGGTCCGAGCAGTACTTC. The chain has TRBV30 and TRBJ2-7; 9 bases map to TRBD1. V trimming: 1 base; J trimming: 6 bases; junction bases outside the gene matches: 10. Per the germline V gene, CDR1 is GTSNPN and CDR2 is SVGIG (reference sequence). The CDR3 extends over 15 amino acids.

This clone was detected once. The chain uses TRBV5-1 and TRBJ2-7; no clear D gene. Trimming took off 0 bases at V and 0 bases at J, with 13 bases between the two ends. The CDR3 has 16 residues. The germline CDR1 and CDR2 sequences are SGHRS and YFSETQ. The CDR3 loop reads CASSLELTEISYEQYF. The CDR3 nucleotides are TGCGCCAGCAGCTTGGAACTGACGGAGATCTCCTACGAGCAGTACTTC.

The chain links TRBV2 to TRBJ2-7; D remains ambiguous. This CDR3 contains 11 residues. V dropped 7 bases and J dropped 3 bases, with 7 bases sitting between them. Germline V lookup: CDR1 SNHLY, CDR2 FYNNEI. The CDR3 loop is CASTQLYEQYF. The CDR3 nucleotides are TGTGCCAGCACCCAACTCTACGAGCAGTACTTC.

This clone was counted once. J is TRBJ1-1 and V is TRBV28; a weak D match, TRBD1 (6 bases). Trimming took 5 bases from V and 9 from J, leaving 28 bases between them. The CDR3 covers 17 residues. CDR1 MDHEN and CDR2 SYDVKM come from the germline V gene. This CDR3 reads CASSGIMVLGQGFKAFF. CDR3 bases: TGTGCCAGCAGTGGGATTATGGTACTTGGGCAGGGGTTTAAAGCTTTCTTT.

The V gene is TRBV18, the J gene TRBJ2-2; D remains unclear. Per germline, CDR1 KGHSH and CDR2 LQKENI. The V gene lost 6 bases and the J gene lost 1 base, with 18 bases spanning the gap. CDR3 length equals 17 residues. As DNA, the CDR3 is TGTGCCAGCTCTTCTGGCCGAGGTCCAAAGAACACCGGGGAGCTGTTTTTT. Amino acid sequence: CASSSGRGPKNTGELFF.

The chain recombines TRBV27 with TRBJ2-7; 8 bases agree with TRBD2. The germline CDR1 and CDR2 sequences are MNHEY and SMNVEV (reference sequence). The CDR3 is 16 residues long. The V segment lost 2 bases and the J segment 5 bases; nucleotides outside the gene matches: 11. The CDR3 sequence is CASSLLSGSNINEQYF. The CDR3 DNA is TGTGCCAGCAGTTTACTCAGCGGGAGTAATATAAACGAGCAGTACTTC.

The V and J genes are TRBV4-1 and TRBJ2-5; 7 bases agree with TRBD2. With V trimmed by 1 base and J by 1 base, 6 bases remained unmatched. The CDR3 length is 16 residues. CDR1 is MGHRA, CDR2 YSYEKL, per germline. The DNA for the CDR3 is TGCGCCAGCAGCCAAGTCTTGCGGGAGCGCCAAGAGACCCAGTACTTC. Its protein is CASSQVLRERQETQYF.

J is TRBJ2-5 and V is TRBV5-1; 9 positions agree with TRBD1. The CDR3 totals 15 residues. The germline CDR1 and CDR2 sequences are SGHRS and YFSETQ. Losses at the gene ends were 1 base for V and 5 bases for J; bases not matched to a gene: 6. DNA for the CDR3: TGCGCCAGCAGCTTGACCACAGGGGGCTACGAGACCCAGTACTTC. It yields the protein CASSLTTGGYETQYF.

CDR3 bases: TGCGCCAGCAGCGCGAGACTAGCGGGAGGGGACAATGAGCAGTTCTTC. Its protein is CASSARLAGGDNEQFF. The rearrangement uses TRBV5-1 and TRBJ2-1; TRBD2 matches 14 bases. Germline CDR1 SGHRS, CDR2 YFSETQ. After removal of 4 bases from V and 5 bases from J, the junction contained 5 bases not matched to a gene. The CDR3 is made up of 16 amino acids.

V and J are TRBV29-1 and TRBJ2-2; a weak D match, TRBD1 (7 bases). The CDR3 length is 12 residues. Germline CDR1 SQVTM, CDR2 ANQGSEA. The V end lost 4 bases, the J end lost 7 bases, and 10 bases lay between the germline ends. For the CDR3, the DNA is TGCAGCGTTGGACAGGGAGGCGGGGAGCTGTTTTTT. Translated, it gives CSVGQGGGELFF.

The gene calls are TRBV7-2 and TRBJ2-3, with 8 bases that match TRBD2. J gave up 0 bases and V 2 bases, and 10 bases lay outside the gene matches. Per germline, CDR1 SGHTA and CDR2 FQGNSA. The CDR3 contains 18 residues. CDR3 coding DNA: TGTGCCAGCAGCTTAACCGCGGGAGGCCGTGCTAGCACAGATACGCAGTATTTT. It encodes CASSLTAGGRASTDTQYF. Filled out from reference TRBV7-2 and TRBJ2-3, the complete variable domain reads GAGVSQSPSNKVTEKGKDVELRCDPISGHTALYWYRQSLGQGLEFLIYFQGNSAPDKSGLPSDRFSAERTGGSVSTLTIQRTQQEDSAVYLCASSLTAGGRASTDTQYFGPGTRLTVL.

This clone appeared a single time. J is TRBJ2-2 and V is TRBV10-3, with unresolved D. The V and J ends lost 4 bases and 3 bases respectively, with 6 bases between them. CDR3 size: 13 residues. CDR1 and CDR2 (germline): ENHRY, SYGVKD. The CDR3 reads CAISGSDTGELFF. The CDR3 coding sequence is TGTGCCATCAGTGGTAGTGACACCGGGGAGCTGTTTTTT.

This chain links TRBV5-4 with TRBJ2-3, with D maybe TRBD2 (7 bases). The germline CDR1 and CDR2 sequences are SGHNT and YYREEE (reference sequence). Between the trimmed V and J ends, which lost 2 bases and 6 bases, there was a span of 19 bases. CDR3 length: 16 amino acids. Here the CDR3 DNA reads TGTGCCAGCAGCTTCGGGGCGGGGGCATCCGTGGATACGCAGTATTTT. Translated, it gives CASSFGAGASVDTQYF.

This clone was found a few times. The V and J genes are TRBV7-2 and TRBJ2-7, with TRBD2 as a possible D gene (6 bases). V dropped 2 bases and J dropped 3 bases, with 14 bases sitting between them. CDR3 length: 15 residues. Germline CDR1 reads SGHTA; CDR2 reads FQGNSA. The CDR3 DNA reads TGTGCCAGCAGCTTATTTTTGGGGGGATTCTACGAGCAGTACTTC. Encoded protein: CASSLFLGGFYEQYF. Looking up the rest from reference TRBV7-2 and TRBJ2-7 gives the full variable domain: GAGVSQSPSNKVTEKGKDVELRCDPISGHTALYWYRQSLGQGLEFLIYFQGNSAPDKSGLPSDRFSAERTGGSVSTLTIQRTQQEDSAVYLCASSLFLGGFYEQYFGPGTRLTVT.

V gene TRBV28 combines with J gene TRBJ1-2; D remains unclear. V shed 4 bases and J shed 8 bases, with 11 bases lying between them. CDR3 length equals 12 residues. The germline CDR1 and CDR2 sequences are MDHEN and SYDVKM. CDR3 nucleotide sequence: TGTGCCAGCAGTTCAAACAGAGGGGGCTACACCTTC. Residues: CASSSNRGGYTF.

This clone was observed a few times. The CDR3 DNA reads TGTGCCAGCCAGGGAGGCAAAAACATTCAGTACTTC. It is translated as CASQGGKNIQYF. The gene calls are TRBV19 and TRBJ2-4; D may be TRBD2 (6 bases). Trimming removed 9 bases from V and 3 bases from J, with 9 bases in between. Germline CDR1 and CDR2: LNHDA and SQIVND (reference sequence). The CDR3 runs to 12 residues.

This clone has only one observation. CDR3 coding DNA: TGTGCCAGCTCACCACGTCTAGCGGGGGGCACAGATACGCAGTATTTT. Residues: CASSPRLAGGTDTQYF. This sequence joins TRBV18 and TRBJ2-3; 10 bases fit TRBD2. This CDR3 has 16 amino acids. In germline, CDR1 is KGHSH, CDR2 LQKENI. The ends lost 1 base at V and 1 base at J; junction bases unmatched: 2.

This chain connects TRBV21-1 to TRBJ1-1; the table's D gene call, TRBD1, was not cross checked with the DNA. TRBV21-1 is a pseudogene. There are 16 residues in the CDR3. The CDR3 loop is CASSRGDIQGYTEAFF. The CDR3 nucleotides read TGTGCCAGCAGCAGGGGGGACATACAGGGGTACACTGAAGCTTTCTTT.

The chain recombines TRBV2 with TRBJ2-1; 7 positions agree with TRBD2. Unmatched junction bases numbered 7, after V lost 4 bases and J lost 4 bases. The CDR3 spans 15 residues. CDR1 is SNHLY and CDR2 is FYNNEI in the germline V gene. The chain's CDR3 is CASSVESGKYNEQFF. The CDR3 DNA reads TGTGCCAGCAGTGTCGAGAGCGGGAAGTACAATGAGCAGTTCTTC.

This clone was detected once. The chain employs TRBV4-2 and TRBJ1-1; D is unclear. Germline CDR1 LGHNA, CDR2 YNFKEQ. V lost 0 bases, J lost 4 bases, and 18 bases lay in between. The CDR3 totals 17 residues. In nucleotides, the CDR3 is TGTGCCAGCAGCCAAGATACCCAGGTCCTCCTGGGCACTGAAGCTTTCTTT. It codes for CASSQDTQVLLGTEAFF.